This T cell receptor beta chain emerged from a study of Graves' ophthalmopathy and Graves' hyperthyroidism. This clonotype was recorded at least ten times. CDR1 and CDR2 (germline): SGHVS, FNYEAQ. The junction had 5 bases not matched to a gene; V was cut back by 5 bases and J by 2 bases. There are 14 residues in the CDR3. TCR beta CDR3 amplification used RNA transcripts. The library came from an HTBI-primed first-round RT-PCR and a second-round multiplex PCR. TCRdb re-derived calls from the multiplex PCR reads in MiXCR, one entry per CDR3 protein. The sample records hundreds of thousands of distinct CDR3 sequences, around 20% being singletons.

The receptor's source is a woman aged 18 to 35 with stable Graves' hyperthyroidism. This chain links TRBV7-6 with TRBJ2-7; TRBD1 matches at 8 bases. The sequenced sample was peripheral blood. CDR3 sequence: CASSHGQGPYEQYF. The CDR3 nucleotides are TGTGCCAGCAGCCACGGACAGGGACCCTACGAGCAGTACTTC.